What follows are 16 T cell receptor beta chains derived from one specimen sequenced in a study of T-cell memory formation after mild COVID-19. A single record per CDR3 protein comes from TCRdb applying MiXCR to the 5' RACE reads. This table has a few hundred thousand distinct CDR3 sequences, more than 8% appearing once. The sample consisted of PBMCs or a T cell subset sorted from them (not recorded which). These receptors came from a man aged 18 to 35 who had mild COVID-19 (a few samples of this study predate the infection). Cell type and time point are not known.

This clonotype turned up a few times. This chain uses TRBV18 with TRBJ2-7, with D hard to call. V was shortened by 2 bases and J by 4 bases, with 9 bases between the two germline ends. Germline CDR1 reads KGHSH; CDR2 reads LQKENI. The CDR3 consists of 13 residues. The CDR3 loop is CASSPRSGYEQYV. CDR3 bases: TGTGCCAGCTCACCAAGAAGTGGATACGAGCAGTACGTC.

This chain's CDR3 is CASSQAHEQYF. In DNA, the CDR3 is TGTGCCAGCAGCCAAGCCCACGAGCAGTACTTC. V is TRBV4-2 and J is TRBJ2-7; D gene ambiguous. Germline CDR1 LGHNA, CDR2 YNFKEQ. The V gene lost 1 base and the J gene lost 5 bases, with 3 bases spanning the gap. This CDR3 is 11 amino acids long.

The rearrangement links TRBV4-3 to TRBJ2-4; D not certain. Germline-derived CDR1 and CDR2 are LGHNA and YSLEER. This CDR3 contains 14 residues. Trimming left V 5 bases short and J 7 bases short, with 15 bases between. This CDR3 reads CASSGAKRWNIQYF. The CDR3 DNA is TGCGCCAGCAGCGGAGCCAAGCGTTGGAACATTCAGTACTTC.

This clonotype has only a few counts. The DNA of the CDR3 is TGTGCCAGCAGCCGGACCTCTAGCGGGGGGGCAGATACGCAGTATTTT. Protein sequence: CASSRTSSGGADTQYF. The V gene is TRBV7-2, the J gene TRBJ2-3; 12 nucleotides agree with TRBD2. V dropped 5 bases and J dropped 4; count of bases not matched to a gene: 7. CDR3 length: 16 residues. Germline-derived CDR1 and CDR2 are SGHTA and FQGNSA.

This clonotype was observed a few times. The V call is TRBV6-5, the J call TRBJ2-1; no reliable D call. CDR1 and CDR2 from the germline V gene are MNHEY and SVGAGI. V gave up 7 bases and J gave up 7 bases, with 14 bases separating them. This CDR3 comprises 13 residues. CDR3 in amino acids: CASNPLGRNEQFF. CDR3 coding DNA: TGTGCCAGCAATCCATTAGGACGGAATGAGCAGTTCTTC.

The genes are TRBV10-3 and TRBJ1-4; D might be TRBD1 (5 bases). CDR1 and CDR2 from the germline V gene are ENHRY and SYGVKD. Trimming removed 1 base from V and 0 bases from J, with 6 bases in between. CDR3 length: 15 amino acids. The CDR3 region is CAISEWGATNEKLFF. DNA for the CDR3: TGTGCCATCAGTGAGTGGGGCGCAACTAATGAAAAACTGTTTTTT.

The chain is built from TRBV6-5 and TRBJ1-2; possible D gene TRBD1, 5 bases. Per germline, CDR1 MNHEY and CDR2 SVGAGI. V lost 0 bases, J lost 4 bases, and 12 bases lay in between. The CDR3 is 15 amino acids. This chain's CDR3 is CASSYSRGGSYGYTF. As DNA, the CDR3 is TGTGCCAGCAGTTACTCACGGGGGGGAAGCTATGGCTACACCTTC.

The chain uses TRBV7-6 and TRBJ2-2; either TRBD1 or TRBD2 may fit D (5 bases each). V shed 3 bases and J shed 4 bases, with 12 bases lying between them. Germline values: CDR1 SGHVS, CDR2 FNYEAQ. The CDR3 has 15 residues. As DNA, the CDR3 is TGTGCCAGCAGCTTCCGGGACGGCGTCACCGGGGAGCTGTTTTTT. Protein sequence: CASSFRDGVTGELFF. Drawing the rest from reference TRBV7-6 and TRBJ2-2, the complete variable domain is GAGVSQSPRYKVTKRGQDVALRCDPISGHVSLYWYRQALGQGPEFLTYFNYEAQQDKSGLPNDRFSAERPEGSISTLTIQRTEQRDSAMYRCASSFRDGVTGELFFGEGSRLTVL.

In this sample, this clonotype turned up a few times. The chain combines TRBV5-1 with TRBJ1-1; a possible D gene is TRBD1 (6 bases). Germline V gene data show CDR1 as SGHRS and CDR2 as YFSETQ. This CDR3 comprises 14 residues. V lost 3 bases to trimming and J lost 1 base, with 10 bases between them. CDR3 nucleotides: TGCGCCAGCAGCTCAGGACAGCAGAACACTGAAGCTTTCTTT. This sequence encodes CASSSGQQNTEAFF. Using reference TRBV5-1 and TRBJ1-1 for the parts outside the CDR3, the full variable domain is KAGVTQTPRYLIKTRGQQVTLSCSPISGHRSVSWYQQTPGQGLQFLFEYFSETQRNKGNFPGRFSGRQFSNSRSEMNVSTLELGDSALYLCASSSGQQNTEAFFGQGTRLTVV.

This clonotype has a handful of counts. The chain is built from TRBV27 and TRBJ1-6; D remains unclear. CDR1 is MNHEY and CDR2 is SMNVEV in the germline V gene (reference sequence). The germline V and J ends were trimmed by 6 bases and 9 bases, with 15 bases remaining between them. This CDR3 region has 14 residues. The DNA for the CDR3 is TGTGCCAGCAGGCCTCCTGCCTGGACTTCACCCCTCCACTTT. It yields the protein CASRPPAWTSPLHF.

The V call is TRBV28, the J call TRBJ1-3; D call uncertain. The germline V gene has CDR1 MDHEN and CDR2 SYDVKM. Trimming removed 4 bases from V and 4 bases from J, with 17 bases in between. The CDR3 is made up of 16 amino acids. CDR3 in DNA: TGTGCCAGCAGTTCCGGGGTATTAAGAGGAGGAAACACCATATATTTT. Protein: CASSSGVLRGGNTIYF.

The rearrangement uses TRBV5-1 and TRBJ2-2; tentative D call: TRBD1 (6 bases). The length of the CDR3 is 15 residues. Per germline, CDR1 SGHRS and CDR2 YFSETQ. The V end was cut by 4 bases, the J end by 3 bases, with 13 bases between. The CDR3 protein is CASSGGRADTGELFF. DNA of the CDR3: TGCGCCAGCAGCGGGGGCAGGGCTGACACCGGGGAGCTGTTTTTT.

This clonotype was detected only a few times. This chain links TRBV29-1 with TRBJ2-7; 7 bases map to TRBD1. The CDR3 has 14 amino acids. Germline CDR1 and CDR2: SQVTM and ANQGSEA. Trimming cost V 6 bases and J 0 bases; bases outside gene matches: 8. DNA of the CDR3: TGCAGCGTGGTGAGGGGGACAGCCTCCTACGAGCAGTACTTC. This codes for CSVVRGTASYEQYF.

This clonotype has a handful of counts. The V gene is TRBV10-1, the J gene TRBJ2-2; 7 positions match TRBD1. Looked up from germline, CDR1 is WNHNN and CDR2 is SYGVQD (reference sequence). The CDR3 covers 16 residues. Trimming at V came to 2 bases and at J to 3 bases, leaving 6 bases not matched to a gene. The CDR3 DNA is TGCGCCAGCAGTGAGATCCCCGGACAGGACACCGGGGAGCTGTTTTTT. This sequence encodes CASSEIPGQDTGELFF.

The chain joins TRBV7-2 to TRBJ2-3, with unresolved D. The CDR3 has 14 amino acids. The germline CDR1 and CDR2 sequences are SGHTA and FQGNSA. V dropped 1 base and J dropped 2 bases, with 7 bases sitting between them. The CDR3 region is CASSLGPATDTQYF. The DNA for the CDR3 is TGTGCCAGCAGCTTAGGGCCTGCCACAGATACGCAGTATTTT.

This clonotype was counted between two and nine times. V and J are TRBV10-3 and TRBJ2-7, with D possibly being TRBD1 (6 bases). Trimming removed 5 bases at V and 4 bases at J, with 12 bases between. This CDR3 region has 13 residues. Germline-derived CDR1 and CDR2 are ENHRY and SYGVKD. For the CDR3, the DNA is TGTGCCATCAGTCAACAGGGTTCTTACGAGCAGTACGTC. It is translated as CAISQQGSYEQYV.